The table lists the clone carrying this TCR beta chain with a count of one. What it binds is not known. The data derive from a study of immune cell composition in non-small cell lung cancer. Study-level points and caveats: Dominant in vivo tumour-associated clones were not shown to share tumour-reactive sequences. Adenocarcinomas with higher top tumour-associated clone frequency had more reactive TILs.

The table came from immunoSEQ multiplex PCR; TCRdb's copy has only in-frame clones and leaves some out. Among 1,500 to 2,000 clones, approximately 81% were seen once, and the ten largest hold around 9.9%. This CDR3 is 16 amino acids long. CDR1 is SNHLY and CDR2 is FYNNEI in the germline V gene. After removal of 8 bases from V and 5 bases from J, the junction contained 15 bases not matched to a gene. Normal lung was taken at the farthest possible site, at least 3 cm from tumour. DNA was extracted from unsorted cell suspensions stored frozen. The J gene is TRBJ2-5, the V gene TRBV2; 9 nucleotides align to TRBD1. Sample: non-adjacent lung tissue. The TCR comes from a human donor with non-small cell lung cancer. The CDR3 here is CASPRAGTGTGETQYF. The CDR3 nucleotides are TGTGCCAGCCCGCGGGCTGGGACAGGGACGGGGGAGACCCAGTACTTC.